These 6 T cell receptor beta chains share one sample of origin, sequenced in a study of regulatory T cells in long-lasting Graves disease. Time point: newly diagnosed GD, antithyroid drugs for less than 3 months. TCR sequences were obtained from RNA taken from PBMCs. The TCR beta library used iRepertoire HTBI primers with Arm-PCR amplification of CDR3. TCRdb reprocessed the multiplex PCR reads via MiXCR and lists one record per CDR3 protein. There are 250,000 to 300,000 distinct CDR3 sequences in the sample; 18% occur only once, and less than 15% lies in the top ten. These data are also associated with another study on T cells in Graves' hyperthyroidism and ophthalmopathy.

The sequenced sample was peripheral blood mononuclear cells (PBMCs), obtained at new diagnosis, from a patient treated with antithyroid drugs. All receptors come from a woman in her twenties or thirties with Graves disease.

This clonotype turned up a few times. The CDR3 coding sequence is TGTGCCACCAGTGATTCCTGGGGGTATAGCAATGAGCAGTTCTTC. This translates into CATSDSWGYSNEQFF. The chain has TRBV24-1 and TRBJ2-1, with D possibly called TRBD1 or TRBD2 (5 bases each). Germline CDR1 and CDR2: KGHDR and SFDVKD. The CDR3 contains 15 residues. V was pared by 2 bases and J by 6 bases, with 13 bases between.

This clonotype was found many times. The chain combines TRBV6-5 with TRBJ1-2; no clear D gene. Germline V lookup: CDR1 MNHEY, CDR2 SVGAGI. Trimming cost V 4 bases and J 3 bases, with 9 bases left between them. The length of the CDR3 is 13 residues. The CDR3 DNA sequence: TGTGCCAGCAGTTCAACCGGGTACTATGGCTACACCTTC. It yields the protein CASSSTGYYGYTF.

This clonotype came up many times. The gene calls are TRBV6-1 and TRBJ2-5; tentatively, D is TRBD2 (5 bases). CDR1 MNHNS and CDR2 SASEGT come from the germline V gene. The V end lost 5 bases, the J end lost 4 bases, and 8 bases lay between the germline ends. This CDR3 has 12 residues. The CDR3 region has the DNA TGTGCCAGCAGTCGGACTGGAGAGACCCAGTACTTC. Encoded protein: CASSRTGETQYF.

This clonotype has a count of ten or more. The chain couples TRBV4-3 to TRBJ1-2, with D unresolved. Trimming shortened V by 0 bases and J by 3 bases, and 17 bases separated the two germline ends. This CDR3 contains 17 residues. Germline V lookup: CDR1 LGHNA, CDR2 YSLEER. The CDR3 sequence is CASSQDVGASNHYGYTF. CDR3 nucleotide sequence: TGCGCCAGCAGCCAAGATGTTGGTGCCAGTAACCACTATGGCTACACCTTC.

This clonotype was detected a few times. It is likely a read error: a sequence one base away is far more abundant. The V and J genes are TRBV7-9 and TRBJ1-6; 12 nucleotides match TRBD1. The ends lost 4 bases at V and 9 bases at J; junction bases unmatched: 7. From germline, CDR1 is SEHNR and CDR2 FQNEAQ (reference sequence). The length of the CDR3 is 16 residues. The CDR3 here is CASSSGTGGSGSPLHF. The CDR3 bases are TGTGCCAGCAGCTCCGGGACAGGGGGCTCGGGTTCACCCCTCCACTTT.

This clonotype was seen many times. The chain uses TRBV7-8 and TRBJ1-5, with D tentatively TRBD1 (5 bases). The CDR3 consists of 16 residues. V lost 1 base and J lost 3, with 13 bases in between. CDR1 and CDR2 (germline): SGHVS, FQNEAQ. This CDR3 is CASSLDVREDNQPQHF. In DNA, the CDR3 is TGTGCCAGCAGCTTAGACGTCAGGGAAGACAATCAGCCCCAGCATTTT.